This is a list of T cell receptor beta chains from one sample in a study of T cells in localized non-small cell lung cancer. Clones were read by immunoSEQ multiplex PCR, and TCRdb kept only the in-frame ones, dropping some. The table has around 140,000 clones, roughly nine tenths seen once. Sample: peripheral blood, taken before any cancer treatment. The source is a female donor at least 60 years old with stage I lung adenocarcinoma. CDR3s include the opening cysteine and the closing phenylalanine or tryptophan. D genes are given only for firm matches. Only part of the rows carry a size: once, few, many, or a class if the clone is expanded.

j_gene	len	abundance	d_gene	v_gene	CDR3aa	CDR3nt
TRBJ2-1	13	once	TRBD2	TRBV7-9	CASSRSGRHEQFF	TGTGCCAGCAGCCGTAGCGGGAGGCATGAGCAGTTCTTC
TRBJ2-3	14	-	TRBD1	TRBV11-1	CASSRRTGPDTQYF	TGTGCCAGCAGCCGAAGGACAGGCCCCGATACGCAGTATTTT
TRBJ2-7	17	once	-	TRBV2	CASSDPLISTQVYEQYF	TGTGCCAGCAGTGACCCACTAATCTCAACTCAAGTCTACGAGCAGTACTTC
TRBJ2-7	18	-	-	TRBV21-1	CASSPRRQRTGPIHEQYF	TGTGCCAGCAGCCCAAGACGACAGAGGACAGGGCCCATCCACGAGCAGTACTTC
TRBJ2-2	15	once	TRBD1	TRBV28	CASSLQGALTGELFF	TGTGCCAGCAGTTTACAGGGGGCCCTCACCGGGGAGCTGTTTTTT
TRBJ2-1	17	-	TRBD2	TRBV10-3	CAISLVHSGSVYNEQFF	TGTGCCATCAGCTTAGTCCATAGCGGGAGCGTCTACAATGAGCAGTTCTTC
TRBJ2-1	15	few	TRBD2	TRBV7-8	CASRPLAGGGNEQFF	TGTGCCAGCAGACCACTAGCGGGAGGAGGTAATGAGCAGTTCTTC
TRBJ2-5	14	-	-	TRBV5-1	CASSLSSRQETQYF	TGCGCCAGCAGCTTGTCTAGCAGACAAGAGACCCAGTACTTC
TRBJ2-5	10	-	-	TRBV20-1	CSATTGTQYF	TGCAGTGCTACCACTGGGACCCAGTACTTC
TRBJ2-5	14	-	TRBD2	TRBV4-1	CASSPLAGEETQYF	TGCGCCAGCAGCCCACTAGCGGGAGAAGAGACCCAGTACTTC
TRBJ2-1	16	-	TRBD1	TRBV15	CATSREGTAGGQEQFF	TGTGCCACCAGCAGAGAGGGGACAGCCGGAGGTCAAGAGCAGTTCTTC
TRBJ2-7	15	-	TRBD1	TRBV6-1	CASSVRGQGTREQYF	TGTGCCAGCAGTGTCCGGGGACAGGGTACCCGCGAGCAGTACTTC
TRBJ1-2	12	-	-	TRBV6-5	CASSSVSKGYTF	TGTGCCAGCAGTTCGGTCAGCAAAGGCTACACCTTC
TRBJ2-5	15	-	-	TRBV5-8	CASSGRDRFQETQYF	TGTGCCAGCAGCGGGAGGGACAGGTTCCAAGAGACCCAGTACTTC
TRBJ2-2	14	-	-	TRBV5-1	CASHQPQGPGELFF	TGCGCCAGCCACCAACCACAGGGCCCCGGGGAGCTGTTTTTT
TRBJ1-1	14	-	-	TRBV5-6	CASSQTDGNTEAFF	TGTGCCAGCAGCCAAACGGACGGGAACACTGAAGCTTTCTTT
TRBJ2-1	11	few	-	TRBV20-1	CSANYHNEQFF	TGCAGTGCTAACTATCACAATGAGCAGTTCTTC
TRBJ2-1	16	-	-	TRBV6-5	CASSYSIGSEYNEQFF	TGTGCCAGCAGTTACTCGATCGGATCTGAGTACAATGAGCAGTTCTTC
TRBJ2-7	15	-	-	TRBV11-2	CASSLGILANGEQYF	TGTGCCAGCAGCTTAGGTATCTTAGCTAACGGCGAGCAGTACTTC
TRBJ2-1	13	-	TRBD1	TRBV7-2	CASSKEQGAKQFF	TGTGCCAGCAGCAAAGAACAGGGGGCAAAGCAGTTCTTC
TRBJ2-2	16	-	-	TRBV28	CASSSDGRANTGELFF	TGTGCCAGCAGTTCGGACGGACGAGCGAACACCGGGGAGCTGTTTTTT
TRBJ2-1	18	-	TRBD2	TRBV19	CASSKLWTSGDTYNEQFF	TGTGCCAGTAGTAAACTATGGACTAGCGGGGATACATACAATGAGCAGTTCTTC
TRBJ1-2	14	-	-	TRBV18	CASSPPNREVGYTF	TGTGCCAGCTCACCACCTAATAGGGAGGTAGGCTACACCTTC
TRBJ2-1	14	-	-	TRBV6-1	CASSVRPNGNEQFF	TGTGCCAGCAGTGTGCGACCGAACGGCAATGAGCAGTTCTTC
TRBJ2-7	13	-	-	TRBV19	CASSIGLGREQYF	TGTGCCAGTAGTATAGGATTGGGACGGGAGCAGTACTTC
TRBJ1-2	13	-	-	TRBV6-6	CASSPTPDYGYTF	TGTGCCAGCAGCCCAACTCCGGACTATGGCTACACCTTC
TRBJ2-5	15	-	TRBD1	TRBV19	CASSPPRQGSETQYF	TGTGCCAGTAGCCCCCCTCGACAGGGATCAGAGACCCAGTACTTC
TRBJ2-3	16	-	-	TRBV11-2	CASSLIWGPGGDTQYF	TGTGCCAGCAGCTTAATCTGGGGACCCGGGGGAGATACGCAGTATTTT
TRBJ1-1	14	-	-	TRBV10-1	CASSETGGNTEAFF	TGCGCCAGCAGTGAGACGGGGGGTAACACTGAAGCTTTCTTT
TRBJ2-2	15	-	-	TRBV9	CASSVVVGPIGELFF	TGTGCCAGCAGCGTAGTGGTGGGGCCTATCGGGGAGCTGTTTTTT
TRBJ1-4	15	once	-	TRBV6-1	CASRDGQATNEKLFF	TGTGCCAGCCGGGACGGCCAGGCAACTAATGAAAAACTGTTTTTT
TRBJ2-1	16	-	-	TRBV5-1	CASSLAPAIQGNEQFF	TGCGCCAGCAGCTTGGCCCCGGCCATACAGGGCAATGAGCAGTTCTTC
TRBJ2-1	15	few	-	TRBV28	CASSFWDRSYNEQFF	TGTGCCAGCAGTTTTTGGGACCGTTCCTACAATGAGCAGTTCTTC
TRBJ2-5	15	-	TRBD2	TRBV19	CASSTLLAVQETQYF	TGTGCCAGTAGTACCCTACTAGCGGTACAAGAGACCCAGTACTTC
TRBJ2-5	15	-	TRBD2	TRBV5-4	CASRSPGLAEETQYF	TGTGCCAGCAGATCACCGGGACTAGCGGAAGAGACCCAGTACTTC
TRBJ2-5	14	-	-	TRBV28	CAISMENRQETQYF	TGTGCCATCTCGATGGAAAACCGCCAGGAGACCCAGTACTTC
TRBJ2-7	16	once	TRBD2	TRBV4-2	CASSQHGTSGDYEQYF	TGTGCCAGCAGCCAGCACGGGACTAGCGGCGACTACGAGCAGTACTTC
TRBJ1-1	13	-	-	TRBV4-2	CASRGQGNTEAFF	TGTGCCAGCAGGGGTCAGGGGAACACTGAAGCTTTCTTT
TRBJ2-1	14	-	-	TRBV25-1	CASRDPGDNNEQFF	TGTGCCAGCAGAGATCCAGGGGATAACAATGAGCAGTTCTTC
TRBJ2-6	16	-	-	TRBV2	CASSVARGSGANVLTF	TGTGCCAGCAGTGTCGCCCGCGGATCTGGGGCCAACGTCCTGACTTTC
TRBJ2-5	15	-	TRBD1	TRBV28	CASSPRDRGIETQYF	TGTGCCAGCAGTCCCAGGGACAGGGGAATTGAGACCCAGTACTTC
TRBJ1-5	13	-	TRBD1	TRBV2	CASGGGPNQPQHF	TGTGCCAGCGGAGGGGGCCCAAATCAGCCCCAGCATTTT
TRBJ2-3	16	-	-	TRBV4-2	CASSQDFLKTTDTQYF	TGTGCCAGCAGCCAAGATTTCCTGAAAACTACAGATACGCAGTATTTT
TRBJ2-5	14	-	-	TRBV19	CASSISRVGETQYF	TGTGCCAGTAGTATATCAAGGGTTGGAGAGACCCAGTACTTC
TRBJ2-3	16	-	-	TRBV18	CASSPLGTPITDTQYF	TGTGCCAGCTCACCTCTCGGGACTCCCATAACAGATACGCAGTATTTT
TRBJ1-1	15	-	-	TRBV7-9	CASSLRGGRNTEAFF	TGTGCCAGCAGCTTAAGGGGTGGGCGGAACACTGAAGCTTTCTTT
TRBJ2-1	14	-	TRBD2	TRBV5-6	CASSLAGVYNEQFF	TGTGCCAGCAGCTTAGCGGGAGTTTACAATGAGCAGTTCTTC
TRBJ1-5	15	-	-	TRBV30	CAWSSGVVGNQPQHF	TGTGCCTGGAGTTCGGGCGTAGTGGGCAATCAGCCCCAGCATTTT
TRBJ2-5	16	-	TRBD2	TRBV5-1	CASSLEFLAVQETQYF	TGCGCCAGCAGCTTGGAATTCCTAGCGGTCCAAGAGACCCAGTACTTC
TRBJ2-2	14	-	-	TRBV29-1	CSVGWVPNTGELFF	TGCAGCGTTGGCTGGGTACCGAACACCGGGGAGCTGTTTTTT